This T cell receptor (beta chain) comes out of a study of CD8+ T cells in alopecia areata. Whole-study results and caveats: In patients, TCRs were shared less clearly than in mice, and HLA may possibly be involved. Lesional scalp exceeded normal scalp in clonality, especially in alopecia totalis/universalis. Sequences from scalp samples also cover resident alphabeta T cells of normal skin.

As the sequencing template, cDNA was produced by extracting RNA and reverse transcribing it. Sequenced by immunoSEQ multiplex PCR; TCRdb stores in-frame clones only, minus some. The table has about 110,000 clones, around 59% seen once. About this clone: Its antigen is not known.

CDR3 length: 16 residues. Per the germline V gene, CDR1 is WSHSY and CDR2 is SAAADI. V was clipped by 3 bases and J by 5 bases, with 18 bases between them. The rearrangement joins TRBV10-2 to TRBJ2-3; unclear D gene. This clonotype was obtained from a human donor in good health. Sample: CD8+ T cells sorted from blood. The CDR3 loop is CASSDWSRVRVDTQYF. In DNA, the CDR3 is TGCGCCAGCAGTGATTGGAGCCGCGTTCGAGTAGATACGCAGTATTTT.